These T cell receptor beta chains were read from a single sample in a study of cytomegalovirus exposure and HLA in healthy donors. TCRdb keeps only in-frame clones here, not all; method: immunoSEQ multiplex PCR. The sample consists of approximately 180,000 clones, about four fifths of them appearing once. The specimen sequenced was PBMCs. All receptors come from a middle-aged woman in good health and CMV-seronegative. The CDR3 runs from the conserved cysteine through the conserved F or W. D genes are given only for firm matches. Part of the rows lack a size; the others show once, few, many or a class for expanded clones.

j_gene,d_gene,v_gene,abundance,CDR3aa,CDR3nt
TRBJ2-5,NA,TRBV7-3,NA,CASSLDGSKTQYF,TGTGCCAGCAGCTTAGACGGGAGTAAGACCCAGTACTTC
TRBJ1-1,TRBD1,TRBV19,NA,CASSKATGGGWDTEAFF,TGTGCCAGTAGTAAGGCTACAGGGGGCGGCTGGGACACTGAAGCTTTCTTT
TRBJ2-7,TRBD2,TRBV29-1,few,CSVEDWQGGRAYEQYF,TGCAGCGTTGAAGATTGGCAAGGCGGGAGAGCCTACGAGCAGTACTTC
TRBJ1-1,TRBD1,TRBV19,NA,CASNAGGRGNTEAFF,TGTGCCAGTAATGCAGGGGGACGGGGGAACACTGAAGCTTTCTTT
TRBJ1-2,NA,TRBV30,NA,CAWYGEWVGGYTF,TGTGCCTGGTACGGAGAGTGGGTTGGCGGCTACACCTTC
TRBJ1-1,TRBD1,TRBV27,few,CASKLSGGWDEAFF,TGTGCCAGCAAATTGTCAGGGGGCTGGGATGAAGCTTTCTTT
TRBJ1-1,NA,TRBV5-5,few,CASSSLTSDTEAFF,TGTGCCAGCAGCTCACTCACGTCGGACACTGAAGCTTTCTTT
TRBJ1-2,NA,TRBV9,NA,CASSVEPTAYGYTF,TGTGCCAGCAGCGTAGAGCCGACAGCCTATGGCTACACCTTC
TRBJ2-1,TRBD2,TRBV4-2,NA,CASSQDSTSGTIQFF,TGTGCCAGCAGCCAAGATTCAACTAGCGGGACGATTCAGTTCTTC
TRBJ2-3,TRBD2,TRBV4-1,NA,CASSQASGRDTQYF,TGCGCCAGCAGCCAAGCTAGCGGGAGGGATACGCAGTATTTT
TRBJ2-2,NA,TRBV19,NA,CASKGQVNTGELFF,TGTGCCAGTAAAGGCCAGGTGAACACCGGGGAGCTGTTTTTT
TRBJ2-3,TRBD2,TRBV2,NA,CASSSSSGIDTQYF,TGTGCCAGCAGTTCGTCTAGCGGGATAGATACGCAGTATTTT
TRBJ1-6,NA,TRBV7-9,NA,CASSPGTGGRVEPLHF,TGTGCCAGCAGCCCCGGGACGGGAGGGCGGGTTGAGCCCCTTCACTTT
TRBJ1-5,TRBD1,TRBV7-2,NA,CASSFRQGGQPQHF,TGTGCCAGCAGCTTCAGACAGGGTGGGCAGCCCCAGCATTTT
TRBJ2-5,TRBD2,TRBV6-1,once,CASSGALSGPQETQYF,TGTGCCAGCAGTGGGGCGCTTAGCGGGCCTCAAGAGACCCAGTACTTC
TRBJ2-1,NA,TRBV6-4,NA,CASSDSISSENEQFF,TGTGCCAGCAGTGACTCGATAAGTTCGGAGAATGAGCAGTTCTTC
TRBJ1-1,TRBD1,TRBV4-2,NA,CASSQDLEGQGRTEAFF,TGTGCCAGCAGCCAAGATCTCGAGGGACAGGGAAGAACTGAAGCTTTCTTT
TRBJ2-7,TRBD1,TRBV5-1,NA,CASSVGQSSYEQYF,TGCGCCAGCAGCGTGGGACAGAGCTCCTACGAGCAGTACTTC
TRBJ2-1,TRBD2,TRBV19,NA,CASSPLAEWAEQFF,TGTGCCAGTAGTCCACTAGCGGAGTGGGCAGAGCAGTTCTTC
TRBJ1-1,NA,TRBV9,NA,CASSPRQRITEAFF,TGTGCCAGCAGCCCCCGACAGAGGATTACTGAAGCTTTCTTT
TRBJ2-3,NA,TRBV19,NA,CAGLKKWRTTDTQYF,TGTGCCGGACTCAAGAAGTGGCGGACCACAGATACGCAGTATTTT
TRBJ1-1,NA,TRBV29-1,NA,CSATEIEAFF,TGCAGCGCCACAGAGATCGAAGCTTTCTTT
TRBJ2-1,TRBD2,TRBV9,few,CASSVGGGGTYNEQFF,TGTGCCAGCAGCGTAGGGGGCGGGGGAACCTACAATGAGCAGTTCTTC
TRBJ1-1,TRBD1,TRBV19,NA,CASSTRGQGPNTEAFF,TGTGCCAGTAGTACAAGGGGACAGGGACCGAACACTGAAGCTTTCTTT
TRBJ1-5,NA,TRBV6-6,NA,CASSYGRGFSNQPQHF,TGTGCCAGCAGTTACGGCAGAGGGTTTAGCAATCAGCCCCAGCATTTT
TRBJ2-3,TRBD2,TRBV5-1,NA,CASSLNAAPGLVDTQYF,TGCGCCAGCAGCTTGAATGCCGCGCCGGGACTAGTGGATACGCAGTATTTT
TRBJ1-2,NA,TRBV30,NA,CAWSVGGAGGYTF,TGTGCCTGGAGTGTGGGGGGGGCTGGTGGCTACACCTTC
TRBJ1-1,TRBD1,TRBV5-4,NA,CASSFGQGAMNTEAFF,TGTGCCAGCAGCTTCGGACAGGGGGCTATGAACACTGAAGCTTTCTTT
TRBJ2-5,NA,TRBV4-3,NA,CASSQGNRPQETQYF,TGCGCCAGCAGCCAAGGTAACAGGCCCCAAGAGACCCAGTACTTC
TRBJ1-2,NA,TRBV6-1,NA,CASKGGGPYLHGYTF,TGTGCCAGCAAAGGAGGAGGACCCTACTTACATGGCTACACCTTC
TRBJ1-1,NA,TRBV25-1,once,CASSKTGGTEAFF,TGTGCCAGCAGTAAGACGGGAGGGACTGAAGCTTTCTTT
TRBJ2-5,NA,TRBV7-7,NA,CASSLVRGQETQYF,TGTGCCAGCAGCTTAGTCCGGGGACAAGAGACCCAGTACTTC
TRBJ2-5,TRBD2,TRBV7-8,once,CASYRTSGNQETQYF,TGTGCCAGCTACCGGACTAGCGGGAATCAAGAGACCCAGTACTTC
TRBJ1-3,NA,TRBV9,NA,CASSVDPGNSGNTIYF,TGTGCCAGCAGCGTCGACCCGGGAAACTCTGGAAACACCATATATTTT
TRBJ1-1,NA,TRBV6-6,NA,CASSYSIVAMNTEAFF,TGTGCCAGCAGTTACTCGATCGTGGCCATGAACACTGAAGCTTTCTTT
TRBJ1-6,TRBD1,TRBV30,NA,CAWTPGGGSPLHF,TGTGCCTGGACCCCAGGGGGTGGTTCACCCCTCCACTTT
TRBJ2-5,TRBD2,TRBV27,NA,CASRRGLAVQLQETQYF,TGTGCCAGCAGGCGGGGACTAGCTGTTCAACTCCAAGAGACCCAGTACTTC
TRBJ2-3,TRBD2,TRBV30,NA,CAWTPGLAKPGADTQYF,TGTGCCTGGACCCCGGGACTAGCAAAACCCGGGGCAGATACGCAGTATTTT
TRBJ2-5,TRBD2,TRBV2,NA,CASSDRTSGRETQYF,TGTGCCAGCAGTGATAGGACTAGCGGGAGAGAGACCCAGTACTTC
TRBJ1-2,NA,TRBV7-3,NA,CASSPGDPYGYGYTF,TGTGCCAGCAGCCCGGGGGACCCCTACGGCTATGGCTACACCTTC
TRBJ2-7,TRBD1,TRBV6-5,NA,CASSYARQGAQYF,TGTGCCAGCAGTTACGCGAGACAGGGGGCGCAGTACTTC
TRBJ1-5,TRBD1,TRBV6-1,NA,CASSERGAGGQPQHF,TGTGCCAGCAGTGAACGTGGAGCAGGGGGTCAGCCCCAGCATTTT
TRBJ2-5,NA,TRBV4-1,NA,CASSQQERPETQYF,TGCGCCAGCAGCCAGCAGGAGCGGCCGGAGACCCAGTACTTC
TRBJ2-3,TRBD1,TRBV10-3,NA,CAISSIQGSTDTQYF,TGTGCCATCAGTAGTATACAGGGGTCCACAGATACGCAGTATTTT
TRBJ1-2,NA,TRBV29-1,once,CSVVVRAEFLPPNYGYTF,TGCAGCGTTGTAGTGCGTGCGGAGTTTCTCCCGCCGAACTATGGCTACACCTTC
TRBJ1-2,NA,TRBV5-6,NA,CASRWEGARGSGYTF,TGTGCCAGCAGATGGGAAGGGGCGCGGGGATCTGGCTACACCTTC
TRBJ1-1,NA,TRBV7-9,once,CASSYVRVGNEAFF,TGTGCCAGCAGCTATGTGAGGGTGGGGAATGAAGCTTTCTTT
TRBJ1-5,NA,TRBV7-8,few,CASSLDSGLNQPQHF,TGTGCCAGCAGCTTGGATTCGGGTTTGAATCAGCCCCAGCATTTT